Each of the 26 T cell receptor beta chains below was sequenced from the same sample in a study of cytomegalovirus exposure and HLA in healthy donors. With 60 Vbeta and 13 Jbeta primers, the PCR was carried out. This table comes from immunoSEQ multiplex PCR, and its TCRdb copy is limited to in-frame clones, with some not included. The data contain around 180,000 clones, 84% of them singletons. The sequenced sample was PBMCs. All receptors come from a boy aged 5-17 years in good health and CMV-seronegative.

The gene calls are TRBV4-1 and TRBJ1-5, with 9 bases lining up with TRBD1. V lost 3 bases, J lost 4 bases, and 10 bases stayed unmatched. Germline V gives CDR1 MGHRA, CDR2 YSYEKL. This CDR3 has 17 residues. CDR3: CASSHPYRGQGNQPQHF. The CDR3 region has the DNA TGCGCCAGCAGCCATCCGTATCGGGGACAGGGAAATCAGCCCCAGCATTTT.

V and J are TRBV5-4 and TRBJ2-7, with 7 bases that match TRBD1. The CDR3 contains 14 residues. The germline gives CDR1 SGHNT, CDR2 YYREEE (reference sequence). Losses at the gene ends were 3 bases for V and 4 bases for J; bases not matched to a gene: 7. The CDR3 here is CASSSEGGTYEQYF. CDR3 sequence (DNA): TGTGCCAGCAGCTCGGAAGGGGGCACGTACGAGCAGTACTTC.

This chain links TRBV7-2 with TRBJ1-2; no definite D call. Trimming removed 5 bases at V and 8 bases at J, with 12 bases between. Germline V gives CDR1 SGHTA, CDR2 FQGNSA. The length of the CDR3 is 12 residues. As DNA, the CDR3 is TGTGCCAGCAGCCTACTAACCCGCGGCTACACCTTC. Translated: CASSLLTRGYTF. Full variable domain (outside the CDR3, taken from reference TRBV7-2 and TRBJ1-2): GAGVSQSPSNKVTEKGKDVELRCDPISGHTALYWYRQSLGQGLEFLIYFQGNSAPDKSGLPSDRFSAERTGGSVSTLTIQRTQQEDSAVYLCASSLLTRGYTFGSGTRLTVV.

The chain employs TRBV7-8 and TRBJ1-2; the match to TRBD1 covers 7 bases. The CDR3 spans 14 residues. The V segment lost 1 base and the J segment 5 bases; nucleotides outside the gene matches: 4. CDR1 is SGHVS and CDR2 is FQNEAQ in the germline V gene. CDR3 residues: CASSLGDSLYGYTF. The CDR3 DNA sequence: TGTGCCAGCAGCTTAGGGGACAGCTTATATGGCTACACCTTC.

This sequence joins TRBV14 and TRBJ2-7; 8 bases line up with TRBD1. The CDR3 loop spans 14 amino acids. Per germline, CDR1 SGHDN and CDR2 FVKESK. V shed 8 bases and J 0 bases; nucleotides not matched to a gene: 6. The CDR3 bases are TGTGCCAGCCGGAGGACAGGGAGCTCCTACGAGCAGTACTTC. It yields the protein CASRRTGSSYEQYF.

The CDR3 is CASSGRGEDPANYGYTF. In DNA, the CDR3 is TGTGCCAGCAGCGGCAGGGGGGAGGACCCAGCTAACTATGGCTACACCTTC. The V and J genes are TRBV9 and TRBJ1-2, with 7 bases lining up with TRBD1. The CDR3 extends over 17 amino acids. Germline CDR1 reads SGDLS; CDR2 reads YYNGEE. V lost 3 bases to trimming and J lost 0 bases; unmatched junction nucleotides: 11.

This clone was observed a handful of times. V gene TRBV12-5 combines with J gene TRBJ2-7; 9 nucleotides line up with TRBD1. Trimming cost V 10 bases and J 3 bases; bases outside gene matches: 13. The CDR3 length is 15 residues. Germline CDR1 LGHNT, CDR2 FRNRAP. The CDR3 DNA reads TGTGCTACCGTTCTCCCGGGACAGGGAGGCTACGAGCAGTACTTC. Its translation: CATVLPGQGGYEQYF.

The chain employs TRBV27 and TRBJ2-3, with TRBD2 matching 8 bases. Losses at the gene ends were 4 bases for V and 3 bases for J; bases not matched to a gene: 9. Germline CDR1 reads MNHEY; CDR2 reads SMNVEV (reference sequence). CDR3 length equals 16 residues. In nucleotides, the CDR3 is TGTGCCAGCAGTTATTCCAGCGGGAGAATTACAGATACGCAGTATTTT. This gives the protein CASSYSSGRITDTQYF.

The genes are TRBV2 and TRBJ1-1, with D possibly TRBD1 on 6 matching bases. There are 13 residues in the CDR3. Germline CDR1 reads SNHLY; CDR2 reads FYNNEI. V lost 7 bases and J lost 2, with 11 bases in between. In nucleotides, the CDR3 is TGTGCCAGCAAGAAGACAGGTAACACTGAAGCTTTCTTT. Amino acid sequence: CASKKTGNTEAFF.

This clone has a handful of counts. This chain links TRBV30 with TRBJ2-5, with D maybe TRBD1 (7 bases). This CDR3 is built from 16 residues. V lost 0 bases and J lost 4, with 18 bases in between. The germline CDR1 and CDR2 sequences are GTSNPN and SVGIG (reference sequence). DNA of the CDR3: TGTGCCTGGAGTGTACGCGGGACAGTCGGTCGAGAGACCCAGTACTTC. Its protein product is CAWSVRGTVGRETQYF.

In this sample, this clone turned up a few times. The J gene is TRBJ1-5, the V gene TRBV6-1; D is possibly TRBD1 (5 bases). In germline, CDR1 is MNHNS, CDR2 SASEGT. The CDR3 has 12 residues. V dropped 8 bases and J dropped 2 bases, with 7 bases sitting between them. CDR3 sequence reads: CASQGGNQPQHF. As DNA, the CDR3 is TGTGCCAGCCAGGGTGGCAATCAGCCCCAGCATTTT.

This chain uses TRBV5-1 with TRBJ2-1; D is unresolved. With 0 bases removed from V and 4 bases from J, the gap between germline ends came to 5 bases. The germline V gene has CDR1 SGHRS and CDR2 YFSETQ. The CDR3 runs to 13 residues. CDR3 DNA: TGCGCCAGCAGCTTGGCCAGGTACAATGAGCAGTTCTTC. Encoded protein: CASSLARYNEQFF.

The chain carries TRBV5-1 and TRBJ2-3, with 7 bases matching TRBD1. With 6 bases clipped from V and 3 bases from J, the junction kept 13 bases outside the gene matches. Germline V lookup: CDR1 SGHRS, CDR2 YFSETQ. The CDR3 covers 16 residues. The CDR3 DNA follows: TGCGCCAGCAAAATAAATTGGGACAGACTTACAGATACGCAGTATTTT. The encoded protein is CASKINWDRLTDTQYF.

V is TRBV19 and J is TRBJ2-3; tentatively, D is TRBD2 (6 bases). Germline values: CDR1 LNHDA, CDR2 SQIVND (reference sequence). The CDR3 extends over 15 amino acids. Trimming left V 3 bases short and J 5 bases short, with 15 bases between. CDR3 coding DNA: TGTGCCAGTAGTATGATCGGGAGAGAGGGAGATACGCAGTATTTT. Translated, it gives CASSMIGREGDTQYF.

The chain joins TRBV10-3 to TRBJ1-1, with D uncertain. Germline loops: CDR1 ENHRY, CDR2 SYGVKD. Trimming took 7 bases from V and 0 from J, leaving 9 bases between them. CDR3 length: 13 residues. The CDR3 here is CAINREMNTEAFF. The CDR3 DNA is TGTGCCATCAATCGGGAGATGAACACTGAAGCTTTCTTT.

The gene calls are TRBV10-3 and TRBJ2-2; 7 bases match TRBD2. Germline trimming cut 0 bases from V and 1 base from J; bases unmatched to any gene: 5. There are 17 residues in the CDR3. Germline assignment: CDR1 ENHRY and CDR2 SYGVKD. This chain's CDR3 is CAISESGGGVNTGELFF. The CDR3 DNA reads as TGTGCCATCAGTGAGTCAGGCGGGGGAGTGAACACCGGGGAGCTGTTTTTT.

The chain recombines TRBV9 with TRBJ1-2; TRBD1 is a possible D gene (6 bases). The CDR3 covers 15 residues. The V gene's germline CDR1 is SGDLS and CDR2 YYNGEE. V was shortened by 2 bases and J by 4 bases, with 15 bases between the two germline ends. The CDR3 region is CASSVEDRSSYGYTF. The CDR3 nucleotides read TGTGCCAGCAGCGTTGAGGACAGATCCTCCTATGGCTACACCTTC.

This chain links TRBV30 with TRBJ1-1; 7 bases line up with TRBD1. The CDR3 sequence is 18 residues long. V lost 0 bases to trimming and J lost 0 bases; unmatched junction nucleotides: 13. Germline CDR1 and CDR2: GTSNPN and SVGIG (reference sequence). The CDR3 region has the DNA TGTGCCTGGAGTGTACTCCGGACAGGTGGAGGCGTGAACACTGAAGCTTTCTTT. This sequence encodes CAWSVLRTGGGVNTEAFF.

CDR3 sequence: CASSQLSGGAYEQYF. DNA of the CDR3: TGTGCCAGCAGCCAACTTAGCGGGGGGGCGTACGAGCAGTACTTC. V gene TRBV4-2 combines with J gene TRBJ2-7; 11 bases map to TRBD2. Losses at the gene ends were 2 bases for V and 4 bases for J; bases not matched to a gene: 4. In germline, CDR1 is LGHNA, CDR2 YNFKEQ. The CDR3 covers 15 residues.

The genes are TRBV28 and TRBJ2-7, with 8 bases matching TRBD1. The V segment lost 5 bases and the J segment 5 bases; nucleotides outside the gene matches: 17. The CDR3 spans 17 residues. Germline V gene data show CDR1 as MDHEN and CDR2 as SYDVKM. The CDR3 is CASSLLSWTGTFHEQYF. CDR3 bases: TGTGCCAGCAGTCTACTCTCTTGGACAGGGACGTTCCACGAGCAGTACTTC.

This clone was observed a few times. The rearrangement joins TRBV6-1 to TRBJ2-3; tentative D call: TRBD1 (6 bases). Trimming shortened V by 4 bases and J by 2 bases, and 16 bases separated the two germline ends. The germline V gene has CDR1 MNHNS and CDR2 SASEGT. The CDR3 length is 16 residues. The CDR3 nucleotides are TGTGCCAGCAGTGGCCGCAGGGGACCTTCCACAGATACGCAGTATTTT. It specifies CASSGRRGPSTDTQYF.

This chain uses TRBV6-5 with TRBJ2-1, with D unresolved. V lost 6 bases to trimming and J lost 6 bases, with 12 bases between them. The CDR3 length is 13 residues. Germline V gene data show CDR1 as MNHEY and CDR2 as SVGAGI. As DNA, the CDR3 is TGTGCCAGCAGGCCTTGGTCGGGCAATGAGCAGTTCTTC. As protein: CASRPWSGNEQFF.

This sequence joins TRBV28 and TRBJ2-3; 10 bases are shared with TRBD2. The CDR3 spans 19 residues. Trimming took 6 bases from V and 1 from J; bases not matched to a gene: 16. Germline-derived CDR1 and CDR2 are MDHEN and SYDVKM. CDR3 amino acids: CASSPTLAGVSIRTDTQYF. CDR3 coding DNA: TGTGCCAGCAGCCCAACCCTAGCGGGAGTCTCAATCCGCACAGATACGCAGTATTTT.

The chain links TRBV4-3 to TRBJ1-2; TRBD1 matches 7 bases. V trimming: 3 bases; J trimming: 10 bases; junction bases outside the gene matches: 14. The CDR3 covers 15 residues. Germline V lookup: CDR1 LGHNA, CDR2 YSLEER. CDR3 sequence: CASSQTPSGRGYYTF. The CDR3 bases are TGCGCCAGCAGCCAGACCCCCTCGGGCAGGGGGTACTACACCTTC.

This clone was detected once. V is TRBV18 and J is TRBJ1-1; 8 nucleotides line up with TRBD1. The CDR3 totals 20 residues. J gave up 1 base and V 3 bases, and 19 bases lay outside the gene matches. Germline assignment: CDR1 KGHSH and CDR2 LQKENI. The CDR3 is CASSPLGWTGRDLPNTEAFF. CDR3 DNA: TGTGCCAGCTCACCGTTAGGATGGACAGGGAGGGACTTGCCGAACACTGAAGCTTTCTTT.

DNA of the CDR3: TGTGCCAGCAGCTTAGGAACAGGGACCAATTCACCCCTCCACTTT. Protein: CASSLGTGTNSPLHF. The chain couples TRBV11-2 to TRBJ1-6; D may be TRBD1 (6 bases). Germline CDR1 is SGHAT and CDR2 is FQNNGV. Trimming took 1 base from V and 7 from J, leaving 11 bases between them. The length of the CDR3 is 15 residues.